These 12 T cell receptor beta chains were sequenced from one sample in a study of neurological immune-mediated disorders. TCRdb itself ran the 5' RACE reads through MiXCR, one entry per CDR3 protein. The sample yields about 46,000 distinct CDR3 sequences, around 1.9% seen once. The sequenced material came from PBMCs. The receptors come from a woman between 40 and 55 years old with multiple sclerosis.

This clonotype was recorded at least ten times. The CDR3 DNA follows: TGTGCCAGCATCTCCCGGACGGGAAATGGGGAGCAGTACTTC. It yields the protein CASISRTGNGEQYF. This rearrangement joins TRBV3-1 to TRBJ2-7, with D maybe TRBD2 (5 bases). Trimming took off 7 bases at V and 7 bases at J, with 20 bases between the two ends. The CDR3 runs to 14 residues. Germline CDR1 LGHDT, CDR2 YNNKEL (reference sequence).

Many counts were recorded for this clonotype. This chain links TRBV5-1 with TRBJ2-3; 7 bases are a match to TRBD1. Germline V gene data show CDR1 as SGHRS and CDR2 as YFSETQ. Unmatched junction bases numbered 7, after V lost 2 bases and J lost 4 bases. The CDR3 has 15 amino acids. The CDR3 sequence: CASSFGTASPDTQYF. Here the CDR3 DNA reads TGCGCCAGCAGCTTTGGGACAGCGAGTCCAGATACGCAGTATTTT.

This clonotype was recorded many times. The chain recombines TRBV20-1 with TRBJ2-7; 8 bases are shared with TRBD1. The V gene end was trimmed by 4 bases and the J gene end by 2 bases; junction bases not matched to a gene: 4. This CDR3 contains 13 residues. The germline CDR1 and CDR2 sequences are DFQATT and SNEGSKA (reference sequence). CDR3 DNA sequence: TGCAGTGCTATGTGGACAGGGACCTACGAGCAGTACTTC. It is translated as CSAMWTGTYEQYF.

This clonotype was picked up many times. CDR3 loop: CSASFLGLEQYF. CDR3 in DNA: TGCAGTGCTAGTTTCCTCGGCCTCGAGCAGTACTTC. The chain employs TRBV20-1 and TRBJ2-7; no clear D. V dropped 3 bases and J dropped 6 bases, with 12 bases sitting between them. CDR1 and CDR2 (germline): DFQATT, SNEGSKA (reference sequence). The CDR3 loop spans 12 amino acids.

This clonotype has at least ten counts. This sequence joins TRBV20-1 and TRBJ2-1; 8 bases are a match to TRBD1. The length of the CDR3 is 14 residues. The V segment lost 6 bases and the J segment 1 base; nucleotides outside the gene matches: 5. Germline V lookup: CDR1 DFQATT, CDR2 SNEGSKA (reference sequence). The CDR3 spells CSAENRGSYNEQFF. CDR3 in DNA: TGCAGTGCGGAAAACAGGGGGTCCTACAATGAGCAGTTCTTC.

This clonotype was counted many times. The chain couples TRBV5-1 to TRBJ1-1; D call uncertain. Germline V gives CDR1 SGHRS, CDR2 YFSETQ. V lost 0 bases to trimming and J lost 6 bases, with 3 bases between them. The CDR3 extends over 11 amino acids. The CDR3 DNA follows: TGCGCCAGCAGCTTGGAATCTGAAGCTTTCTTT. It is translated as CASSLESEAFF.

This clonotype was seen at least ten times. The V and J genes are TRBV5-1 and TRBJ2-1; 7 bases map to TRBD2. The CDR3 totals 15 residues. V lost 4 bases to trimming and J lost 3 bases; unmatched junction nucleotides: 7. Germline V lookup: CDR1 SGHRS, CDR2 YFSETQ. The CDR3 nucleotides are TGCGCCAGCAGCGTCAGCGGGGATTTCTACAATGAGCAGTTCTTC. Translating it yields CASSVSGDFYNEQFF.

This clonotype was recorded at least ten times. The chain is built from TRBV20-1 and TRBJ2-1; maybe TRBD1 (5 bases). The CDR3 has 16 amino acids. Trimming took 0 bases from V and 2 from J, leaving 14 bases between them. The germline V gene encodes CDR1 DFQATT and CDR2 SNEGSKA (reference sequence). The CDR3 loop reads CSARDTGRGPYNEQFF. CDR3 nucleotides: TGCAGTGCTAGAGATACAGGTCGCGGACCCTACAATGAGCAGTTCTTC.

The gene calls are TRBV12-3 or TRBV12-4 and TRBJ1-1; possible D gene TRBD1, 5 bases. The V end was cut by 3 bases, the J end by 6 bases, with 20 bases between. This CDR3 comprises 16 residues. The CDR3 bases are TGTGCCAGCAGTTTTCTTGGGGGTGGTTTACGGGCTGAAGCTTTCTTT. This encodes CASSFLGGGLRAEAFF.

This clonotype was counted many times. The chain joins TRBV7-3 to TRBJ2-2, with D unclear. CDR3 length: 13 residues. CDR1 is SGHTA, CDR2 FQGTGA, per germline. Trimming took 1 base from V and 7 from J, leaving 7 bases between them. CDR3 nucleotides: TGTGCCAGCAGCTTAAGCCAGAGCGGGGAGCTGTTTTTT. It specifies CASSLSQSGELFF. The entire variable domain, with the rest obtained from reference TRBV7-3 and TRBJ2-2, is as follows: GAGVSQTPSNKVTEKGKYVELRCDPISGHTALYWYRQSLGQGPEFLIYFQGTGAADDSGLPNDRFFAVRPEGSVSTLKIQRTERGDSAVYLCASSLSQSGELFFGEGSRLTVL.

This clonotype came up many times. The rearrangement joins TRBV24-1 to TRBJ2-1; tentative D call: TRBD2 (5 bases). The CDR3 has 14 residues. The germline V and J ends were trimmed by 5 bases and 5 bases, with 12 bases remaining between them. Germline V gene sequence: CDR1 KGHDR, CDR2 SFDVKD. The CDR3 bases are TGTGCCACCAGTGGTGGGAGTTACAACAATGAGCAGTTCTTC. Encoded protein: CATSGGSYNNEQFF.

This clonotype has more than one count but fewer than ten. A much larger clone is a single base away; this may be a read error. This CDR3 fails to terminate in the conserved phenylalanine or tryptophan, so it likely reflects a read error. The chain is built from TRBV12-3 or TRBV12-4 and TRBJ2-5; possibly TRBD2 for D (5 bases). The V gene lost 1 base and the J gene lost 5 bases, with 14 bases spanning the gap. This CDR3 comprises 15 residues. The CDR3 reads CASSLGLGSGETQYV. CDR3 nucleotides: TGTGCCAGCAGTTTAGGTCTGGGTTCGGGGGAGACCCAGTACGTC.